The 19 T cell receptor beta chains in this list originate from one sample, sequenced in a study of human T cells and chemical hapten exposure. Time point indicated: patch test 1, 2 weeks after DPC sensitization. Indicated treatment: therapeutic diphenylcyclopropenone sensitization with weekly scalp DPC. Using its own MiXCR run on the RACE reads, TCRdb lists one record per CDR3 protein. Altogether 150,000 to 200,000 distinct CDR3 sequences are present, approximately 20% being singletons, with the ten largest covering about 7%. Here the sequenced sample was whole blood, taken in connection with sensitization to the hapten diphenylcyclopropenone (DPC). Receptor source: a woman in her forties or fifties with alopecia areata. Some clones in this sample may be carry-over from other donors' samples.

In this sample, this clonotype turned up a few times. V is TRBV2 and J is TRBJ2-1, with a possible D match to TRBD1 (5 bases). The CDR3 totals 14 residues. CDR1 is SNHLY, CDR2 FYNNEI, per germline. Trimming took off 1 base at V and 4 bases at J, with 8 bases between the two ends. CDR3 sequence (DNA): TGTGCCAGCAGTGAAGTGACAGAATACAATGAGCAGTTCTTC. Residues: CASSEVTEYNEQFF.

This clonotype was found many times. The J gene is TRBJ2-1, the V gene TRBV19; TRBD2 matches 9 bases. The CDR3 contains 15 residues. The germline CDR1 and CDR2 sequences are LNHDA and SQIVND (reference sequence). Germline trimming cut 3 bases from V and 9 bases from J; bases unmatched to any gene: 9. CDR3: CASSMRGLAGAEQFF. The CDR3 nucleotides are TGTGCCAGTAGTATGAGGGGATTAGCGGGAGCTGAGCAGTTCTTC.

This clonotype was seen a handful of times. An end of the junction does not agree with germline; a read error may underlie this. The rearrangement joins TRBV11-1 to TRBJ2-3; 12 bases match TRBD2. Germline CDR1 is SGHAT and CDR2 is FQDESV (reference sequence). This CDR3 is 16 amino acids long. The CDR3 loop is CVSSPWTSGVTDTQYF. The CDR3 DNA reads as TGTGTCAGCAGCCCATGGACTAGCGGGGTCACAGATACGCAGTATTTT.

The table lists this clonotype with a few counts. The chain recombines TRBV24-1 with TRBJ1-4; D perhaps matches TRBD1 (5 bases). The CDR3 has 14 amino acids. From germline, CDR1 is KGHDR and CDR2 SFDVKD. The V and J ends lost 3 bases and 6 bases respectively, with 10 bases between them. In nucleotides, the CDR3 is TGTGCCACCAGTGATGGCGGGGCTTATGAAAAACTGTTTTTT. It specifies CATSDGGAYEKLFF.

This clonotype was recorded a few times. The V call is TRBV20-1, the J call TRBJ2-7; TRBD2 matches at 15 bases. The germline V gene has CDR1 DFQATT and CDR2 SNEGSKA (reference sequence). Unmatched junction bases numbered 3, after V lost 0 bases and J lost 3 bases. The CDR3 has 16 amino acids. The CDR3 sequence: CSAREGTSGRIYEQYF. CDR3 DNA: TGCAGTGCTAGAGAAGGGACTAGCGGGAGGATCTACGAGCAGTACTTC.

The sample holds a few counts of this clonotype. This rearrangement joins TRBV29-1 to TRBJ1-6, with D uncertain. The V gene lost 0 bases and the J gene lost 0 bases, with 9 bases spanning the gap. Germline V gene data show CDR1 as SQVTM and CDR2 as ANQGSEA. The CDR3 consists of 16 residues. The CDR3 coding sequence is TGCAGCGTTGAAGAACGGGGTTCCTCCTATAATTCACCCCTCCACTTT. Its translation is CSVEERGSSYNSPLHF.

There are a few counts of this clonotype. The chain combines TRBV3-1 with TRBJ1-1; TRBD1 matches at 10 bases. There are 17 residues in the CDR3. Trimming removed 4 bases from V and 4 bases from J; junction bases left unmatched: 12. The germline V gene encodes CDR1 LGHDT and CDR2 YNNKEL (reference sequence). CDR3 loop: CASSLWRGQGFITEAFF. For the CDR3, the DNA is TGTGCCAGCAGCCTCTGGAGGGGACAGGGGTTTATCACTGAAGCTTTCTTT.

The chain recombines TRBV5-5 with TRBJ1-4; TRBD1 matches at 7 bases. Per germline, CDR1 SGHKS and CDR2 YYEKEE (reference sequence). Trimming took 5 bases from V and 4 from J; bases not matched to a gene: 11. This CDR3 comprises 16 residues. As DNA, the CDR3 is TGTGCCAGCAGTAGCTTGTTTCCAGGGGGTAATGAAAAACTGTTTTTT. Its protein product is CASSSLFPGGNEKLFF.

V usage is TRBV20-1 and J usage is TRBJ2-1, with 7 nucleotides matching TRBD2. The germline V gene has CDR1 DFQATT and CDR2 SNEGSKA (reference sequence). The CDR3 extends over 16 amino acids. Trimming took 0 bases from V and 3 from J; bases not matched to a gene: 8. This chain's CDR3 is CSARDHLAEIYNEQFF. CDR3 bases: TGCAGTGCTAGAGATCACCTAGCGGAGATCTACAATGAGCAGTTCTTC.

This clonotype was recorded a few times. The gene calls are TRBV5-6 and TRBJ1-2; D gene ambiguous. The germline V gene encodes CDR1 SGHDT and CDR2 YYEEEE. The CDR3 is 13 residues long. Trimming stripped 4 bases from V and 8 bases from J, with 15 bases between. DNA of the CDR3: TGTGCCAGCAGCCAGCTGACGAGAATCGGCTACACCTTC. Translated, it gives CASSQLTRIGYTF. Supplemented by reference TRBV5-6 and TRBJ1-2, the full variable domain reads DAGVTQSPTHLIKTRGQQVTLRCSPKSGHDTVSWYQQALGQGPQFIFQYYEEEERQRGNFPDRFSGHQFPNYSSELNVNALLLGDSALYLCASSQLTRIGYTFGSGTRLTVV.

The chain combines TRBV5-1 with TRBJ2-1, with a weak D call TRBD2 (5 bases). CDR1 and CDR2 (germline): SGHRS, YFSETQ. The CDR3 is made up of 15 amino acids. Trimming removed 4 bases from V and 0 bases from J, with 11 bases in between. The chain's CDR3 is CASSRDFSSYNEQFF. Written as DNA, the CDR3 is TGCGCCAGCAGCCGGGATTTTAGCTCCTACAATGAGCAGTTCTTC.

This clonotype has more than one count but fewer than ten. This chain links TRBV6-5 with TRBJ2-2; 7 nucleotides align to TRBD2. The V and J ends lost 0 bases and 7 bases, in that order; junction bases with no gene match: 8. This CDR3 region has 16 residues. Germline-derived CDR1 and CDR2 are MNHEY and SVGAGI. CDR3 in DNA: TGTGCCAGCAGTTACTCGATCGGGACTATGAGCGGGGAGCTGTTTTTT. Its protein is CASSYSIGTMSGELFF.

This rearrangement joins TRBV4-2 to TRBJ2-1; D perhaps matches TRBD2 (6 bases). Germline CDR1 is LGHNA and CDR2 is YNFKEQ. The CDR3 sequence is 15 residues long. Trimming removed 1 base from V and 5 bases from J, with 12 bases in between. CDR3 nucleotide sequence: TGTGCCAGCAGCCAAGTTAGCGGAAACAACAATGAGCAGTTCTTC. Protein: CASSQVSGNNNEQFF.

As DNA, the CDR3 is TGTGCCATCAGCTCTATGGGACAGGGTCAGCCCCAGCATTTT. It is translated as CAISSMGQGQPQHF. The gene calls are TRBV10-3 and TRBJ1-5; 9 bases are a match to TRBD1. Germline loops: CDR1 ENHRY, CDR2 SYGVKD. V gave up 6 bases and J gave up 6 bases; unmatched junction bases: 6. The length of the CDR3 is 14 residues.

CDR3: CASQPGGFTGELFF. As DNA, the CDR3 is TGTGCCAGCCAGCCAGGGGGTTTCACCGGGGAGCTGTTTTTT. V gene TRBV6-6 combines with J gene TRBJ2-2; 7 bases are shared with TRBD1. V lost 8 bases and J lost 4; bases outside the gene matches: 7. Germline V gives CDR1 MNHNY, CDR2 SVGAGI (reference sequence). There are 14 residues in the CDR3.

CDR3 sequence: CASSQASGSRSYEQYF. The CDR3 region has the DNA TGTGCCAGCAGCCAAGCCAGCGGGAGTCGTTCCTACGAGCAGTACTTC. The chain uses TRBV7-9 and TRBJ2-7, with TRBD2 identical over 8 bases. CDR3 length: 16 amino acids. Germline loops: CDR1 SEHNR, CDR2 FQNEAQ (reference sequence). The trim removed 5 bases at V and 1 base at J, leaving 10 bases unmatched.

This clonotype was detected only a few times. The chain is built from TRBV6-5 and TRBJ2-1, with 9 bases identical to TRBD2. CDR1 and CDR2 from the germline V gene are MNHEY and SVGAGI. This CDR3 comprises 17 residues. The trim removed 0 bases at V and 10 bases at J, leaving 13 bases unmatched. The CDR3 bases are TGTGCCAGCAGTTACTCCTTCACCAGCGGGAGGCTCCAAGAGCAGTTCTTC. The encoded protein is CASSYSFTSGRLQEQFF.

The rearrangement uses TRBV27 and TRBJ1-5; 10 bases line up with TRBD1. Per the germline V gene, CDR1 is MNHEY and CDR2 is SMNVEV (reference sequence). The CDR3 consists of 18 residues. The ends lost 5 bases at V and 2 bases at J; junction bases unmatched: 12. DNA of the CDR3: TGTGCCAGCAGTATGATACCGGGACAGGGGAGGGGCAATCAGCCCCAGCATTTT. Residues: CASSMIPGQGRGNQPQHF.

The chain uses TRBV5-1 and TRBJ2-6; D is undetermined. Per the germline V gene, CDR1 is SGHRS and CDR2 is YFSETQ. The V and J ends lost 5 bases and 4 bases respectively, with 10 bases between them. The CDR3 has 14 amino acids. The CDR3 is CASSEGLGANVLTF. The CDR3 DNA follows: TGCGCCAGCAGTGAAGGGCTCGGGGCCAACGTCCTGACTTTC. Full variable domain (outside the CDR3, taken from reference TRBV5-1 and TRBJ2-6): KAGVTQTPRYLIKTRGQQVTLSCSPISGHRSVSWYQQTPGQGLQFLFEYFSETQRNKGNFPGRFSGRQFSNSRSEMNVSTLELGDSALYLCASSEGLGANVLTFGAGSRLTVL.